The rows below give T cell receptor beta chains drawn from one sample of a study of glioma-infiltrating T cells. TCRdb re-called the multiplex PCR reads through MiXCR, storing one row per CDR3 protein. The sample carries a few hundred thousand distinct CDR3 sequences, 35% to 45% recorded once. Material: glioma tissue, nonneoplastic brain tissue, or PBMCs (not recorded which). All receptors come from a human donor with low-grade glioma or glioblastoma, undergoing nonglioma brain surgery, or in good health (not recorded which). Each CDR3 is given with its conserved first and last residue.

TRBV6-1	TRBJ2-5	13	CASSSTVQETQYF
TRBV20-1	TRBJ2-1	16	CRQTRLAGGNYNEQFF
TRBV7-2	TRBJ1-5	16	CASSDQGSLFNQPQHF
TRBV29-1	TRBJ1-2	14	CSVGGNAANYGYTF
TRBV27	TRBJ2-3	15	CASSFALSYKNTQYF
TRBV7-2	TRBJ2-7	12	CASSRDRVEEYF
TRBV20-1	TRBJ1-1	14	CSARRETSNTEAFF
TRBV7-9	TRBJ1-1	13	CASSFQMNTEAFF
TRBV4-2	TRBJ2-3	13	CAGSQGGADTQYF
TRBV12-3/TRBV12-4	TRBJ1-2	14	CASSFWVTGDGYTF
TRBV29-1	TRBJ1-2	11	CSVGSVYGYTF
TRBV4-1	TRBJ1-3	16	CASSQGGDYSGNTIYF
TRBV10-3	TRBJ1-3	13	CAIGSAAGNTIYF
TRBV27	TRBJ2-7	15	CASSLSGTTSYEQYF
TRBV7-6	TRBJ2-3	13	CASSLGGMNTQYF
TRBV20-1	TRBJ2-1	14	CSARVAPTYNEQFF
TRBV27	TRBJ2-7	15	CASSFVGGPSYEQYF
TRBV12-3/TRBV12-4	TRBJ2-3	16	CASSFMGQGILDTQYF
TRBV28	TRBJ2-7	15	CASSFPGLASREQYF
TRBV7-2	TRBJ1-1	12	CASSLGVTEAFF
TRBV28	TRBJ1-5	14	CASRRKYINQPQHF
TRBV15	TRBJ2-1	14	CATSKDPGAYEQFF
TRBV28	TRBJ1-2	15	CASRRRGGPIYGYTF
TRBV19	TRBJ1-5	15	CASNGERPGNQPQHF
TRBV27	TRBJ1-2	15	CASSPDRGYEDGYTF
TRBV7-8	TRBJ2-5	15	CASSSADRVQETQYF
TRBV5-5	TRBJ2-1	15	CASSLGGVTYNEQFF
TRBV28	TRBJ2-3	16	CASSLYWDSRTDTQYF
TRBV20-1	TRBJ2-1	15	CSARDLGTGNNEQFF
TRBV20-1	TRBJ2-7	13	CSASFGGFYEQYF
TRBV7-2	TRBJ2-3	14	CASSLLREADTQYF
TRBV28	TRBJ2-7	15	CASSPLDRYSYGQYF
TRBV7-9	TRBJ1-1	16	CASSSLGAGVVTEAFF